This T cell receptor beta chain was found in a study of early T cells in non-severe SARS-CoV-2 infection (dated by TCRdb to the early 2020s). Turning to the overall study: Because TCR sequencing was done on bulk RNA from unsorted whole blood, the alpha and beta chains could not be paired.

The study was a case-control design nested within a healthcare worker cohort in London, UK, with weekly nasopharyngeal swab PCR tests and blood sampling. Healthcare workers were recruited between 23 and 31 March 2020, during the week of the UK lockdown, and were followed weekly for up to about 15 weeks. To prepare the library, 5' RACE was applied. Instrument used: NextSeq 500. In the TCR library protocol, unique molecular identifiers were attached to individual cDNA molecules to correct for PCR bias and sequencing error. Sequencing covered both TCR alpha and beta chains, and within each sample the abundances of alpha and beta sequences were tightly co-correlated. The paper's processing steps were these. V gene, J gene and CDR3 annotation of TCR sequences was performed with Decombinator V4. TCRs were defined as expanded if a significant change between any two time points was detected under a Poisson model with p below 0.0001. TCR abundances were normalised to the total number of TCRs sequenced per sample and were expressed as counts per million. TRAV1-2 paired with TRAJ12, TRAJ20 or TRAJ33 defined MAIT TCRs, while TRAV10 paired with TRAJ18 defined iNKT TCRs. A search of VDJdb, accessed on 1 November 2021, was run for TCRs annotated to CMV, EBV and SARS-CoV-2, with TCRs annotated for multiple antigens excluded. TCRdb reanalyzed the raw reads on its own, using fastp at Q25 for trimming and MiXCR for clone calling, and kept in-frame beta chains. Identical CDR3 proteins give one entry, which carries the most common genes and DNA. TCRdb's processing, not the study's, gives the V and J calls here. The sample data list about 94,000 distinct CDR3 sequences, and approximately 13% of these were observed just once. Under 2.5% of the sample is taken by the ten largest.

General study outcomes and caveats: VDJdb matching was skewed toward anti-spike CD8 responses and likely underestimated virus-specific expansions, missing private and CD4 specificities.

As for this clonotype: What this receptor recognizes is not known. No much larger clone exists at a distance of one base, and base qualities are not known.

V gives up 5 bases and J gives up 5 bases, and the segment between their germline ends measures 18 bases. Measured from the cysteine to the phenylalanine, the CDR3 is 15 residues long. The entry retains the CDR3 DNA only, 45 bases that are in frame from base 1. The receptor chain draws on TRBV12-3 or TRBV12-4 and TRBJ1-1; the D segment could be TRBD1, given 5 matching bases. This TCR was recovered from an adult who was a healthcare worker with PCR-confirmed SARS-CoV-2 infection or an uninfected control (not recorded which). The material sequenced was whole blood. In nucleotides, the sequence is TGTGCCAGCAGTCTCCCGCCGGGGGGAAGGACTGAAGCTTTCTTT. Its protein product is CASSLPPGGRTEAFF.